The 8 T cell receptor beta chains below all came from one sample that was sequenced in a study of cytomegalovirus exposure and HLA in healthy donors. Researchers ran the PCR with 60 Vbeta and 13 Jbeta primers. The protocol was immunoSEQ multiplex PCR, while the TCRdb copy is restricted to in-frame clones and leaves out a portion. The data hold approximately 90,000 clones, with roughly 79% observed a single time. Sequenced sample: PBMCs. These receptors were obtained from a woman aged 40-49 years in good health and CMV-seronegative.

This clone came up a few times. The V gene is TRBV7-6, the J gene TRBJ2-7; TRBD1 matches at 8 bases. Germline V gene lookup returns CDR1 SGHVS and CDR2 FNYEAQ. Trimming took 8 bases from V and 5 from J; bases not matched to a gene: 8. The length of the CDR3 is 13 residues. CDR3 region: CASSETGAHEQYF. The CDR3 DNA reads as TGTGCCAGCTCGGAGACAGGGGCCCACGAGCAGTACTTC.

The V call is TRBV15, the J call TRBJ2-7; TRBD1 agrees at 9 bases. Looked up from germline, CDR1 is LNHNV and CDR2 is YYDKDF (reference sequence). V lost 7 bases to trimming and J lost 3 bases; unmatched junction nucleotides: 13. This CDR3 region has 16 residues. Here the CDR3 DNA reads TGTGCCACCACTCCCAGGAGGACAGGGGAGCTCTACGAGCAGTACTTC. Translated, it gives CATTPRRTGELYEQYF.

CDR3 in DNA: TGTGCCAGCTCACCGACGGGGGGAGGGTACAATGAGCAGTTCTTC. Translated, it gives CASSPTGGGYNEQFF. This sequence joins TRBV18 and TRBJ2-1; 7 positions match TRBD2. With V trimmed by 3 bases and J by 4 bases, 6 bases remained unmatched. The CDR3 loop spans 15 amino acids. The V gene's germline CDR1 is KGHSH and CDR2 LQKENI.

The chain links TRBV4-1 to TRBJ1-1; 8 bases fit TRBD1. Germline CDR1 MGHRA, CDR2 YSYEKL. With V trimmed by 2 bases and J by 2 bases, 4 bases remained unmatched. The CDR3 has 15 amino acids. The CDR3 coding sequence is TGCGCCAGCAGCCAAACCGGGACAGGCAACACTGAAGCTTTCTTT. Amino acid sequence: CASSQTGTGNTEAFF.

The rearrangement links TRBV18 to TRBJ1-2; D remains ambiguous. Germline CDR1 is KGHSH and CDR2 is LQKENI. This CDR3 spans 16 amino acids. The germline V and J ends were trimmed by 0 bases and 6 bases, with 17 bases remaining between them. The CDR3 spells CASSPPPRGSRDGYTF. The DNA for the CDR3 is TGTGCCAGCTCACCACCACCTCGAGGGAGCAGAGATGGCTACACCTTC. The full variable domain, its missing parts supplied by reference TRBV18 and TRBJ1-2, is NAGVMQNPRHLVRRRGQEARLRCSPMKGHSHVYWYRQLPEEGLKFMVYLQKENIIDESGMPKERFSAEFPKEGPSILRIQQVVRGDSAAYFCASSPPPRGSRDGYTFGSGTRLTVV.

Worth noting for this clone: No conserved phenylalanine or tryptophan ends this CDR3, so it is likely a read error. V is TRBV7-2 and J is TRBJ1-2; 8 bases map to TRBD1. Germline CDR1 and CDR2: SGHTA and FQGNSA. The CDR3 sequence is 16 residues long. V lost 0 bases to trimming and J lost 6 bases; unmatched junction nucleotides: 9. CDR3 bases: TGTGCCAGCAGCTTAGCCTCGGGGAACAGGGGGAATGGCTACACCGTC. This encodes CASSLASGNRGNGYTV.

The gene calls are TRBV27 and TRBJ2-7; D may be TRBD1 (5 bases). CDR1 and CDR2 from the germline V gene are MNHEY and SMNVEV (reference sequence). The germline V and J ends were trimmed by 2 bases and 3 bases, with 11 bases remaining between them. The CDR3 loop spans 14 amino acids. The CDR3 coding sequence is TGTGCCAGCAGTTTAGTAGGGGTAGTCTACGAGCAGTACTTC. It translates to CASSLVGVVYEQYF.

The CDR3 protein is CASSLSGRQQETQYF. The CDR3 DNA follows: TGTGCCAGCAGCCTATCGGGTCGACAGCAAGAGACCCAGTACTTC. This sequence joins TRBV5-4 and TRBJ2-5, with D possibly matching TRBD1 (5 bases). The CDR3 runs to 15 residues. V dropped 4 bases and J dropped 2 bases, with 15 bases sitting between them. Germline CDR1 SGHNT, CDR2 YYREEE (reference sequence).